This T cell receptor beta chain originates from a study of T-cell memory formation after mild COVID-19. V was cut by 1 base and J by 2 bases, with 8 bases left in between. CDR1 and CDR2 from the germline V gene are MNHEY and SVGAGI. The CDR3 runs to 14 residues. TCRdb ran MiXCR on the 5' RACE reads and lists one entry per CDR3 protein. Of under 700,000 distinct CDR3 sequences listed, just over 20% are singletons. This clonotype was detected a few times. The origin of this receptor is an adult woman who had mild COVID-19 (a few samples of this study predate the infection). Cell type and time point are not known. The J gene is TRBJ2-5, the V gene TRBV6-5; D may be TRBD1 (6 bases). Specimen: PBMCs or a T cell subset sorted from them (not recorded which). Here the CDR3 DNA reads TGTGCCAGCAGTTACTTGACAGGTCAAGAGACCCAGTACTTC. Protein product: CASSYLTGQETQYF.